The rows below give T cell receptor beta chains drawn from one sample of a study of vaccination and CD4 T cells after COVID-19. These receptors have no known antigen. TCRdb used MiXCR to reprocess the PCR reads, holding one entry per CDR3 protein. The data show about 9,100 distinct CDR3 sequences, 55% to 75% seen once. The sample consisted of cultured CD4+ T cells from blood, taken after SARS-CoV-2 vaccination. The receptors originated from a human donor with COVID-19. Both conserved end residues are part of each CDR3. The D gene is left open where the match is weak. Clone size is stated in some rows and not others, as once, few, many or a class when expanded.

j_call clone_size v_call cdr3_length d_call cdr3_aa cdr3_nt
TRBJ1-3 few TRBV20-1 13 . CSARNPDGNTIYF TGCAGTGCTAGGAACCCCGATGGAAACACCATATATTTT
TRBJ2-5 . TRBV10-3 16 TRBD1 CAISESSGTAKETQYF TGTGCCATCAGTGAGTCGAGTGGGACAGCCAAAGAGACCCAGTACTTC
TRBJ1-1 . TRBV7-8 13 . CASSLELGSAAFF TGTGCCAGCAGCTTAGAACTGGGCAGTGCCGCTTTCTTT
TRBJ2-7 . TRBV30 16 TRBD1 CAWSVRTGGRGYEQYF TGTGCCTGGAGTGTCCGGACAGGTGGCAGGGGGTACGAGCAGTACTTC
TRBJ1-2 few TRBV20-1 15 TRBD1 CSARDPAGGIYGYTF TGCAGTGCTAGAGATCCGGCAGGGGGTATCTATGGCTACACCTTC
TRBJ2-5 . TRBV20-1 13 . CSASPVLGETQYF TGCAGTGCTAGCCCCGTTCTCGGGGAGACCCAGTACTTC
TRBJ1-5 . TRBV6-1 14 TRBD1 CASSGQGFNQPQHF TGTGCCAGCAGTGGACAGGGTTTCAATCAGCCCCAGCATTTT
TRBJ1-1 few TRBV19 13 TRBD1 CASIPQGYTEAFF TGTGCCAGTATTCCACAGGGGTACACTGAAGCTTTCTTT
TRBJ1-2 few TRBV7-2 13 . CASSFARGRGYTF TGTGCCAGCAGTTTTGCCAGGGGCCGTGGCTACACCTTC
TRBJ2-5 . TRBV7-8 15 TRBD2 CASSLDGTKQETQYF TGTGCCAGCAGCTTGGACGGGACTAAGCAAGAGACCCAGTACTTC
TRBJ2-3 . TRBV7-3 14 . CASSPRDFTDTQYF TGTGCCAGCAGCCCACGGGACTTCACAGATACGCAGTATTTT
TRBJ2-3 . TRBV6-1 14 TRBD1 CASNGQGITDTQYF TGTGCCAGCAATGGACAGGGGATCACAGATACGCAGTATTTT
TRBJ1-6 few TRBV12-3/TRBV12-4 14 TRBD1 CASSLGGQGSPLHF TGTGCCAGCAGTTTAGGGGGACAGGGTTCACCCCTCCACTTT
TRBJ1-2 . TRBV7-3 13 . CASSLTGGHGYTF TGTGCCAGCAGCTTAACCGGGGGCCATGGCTACACCTTC
TRBJ1-2 few TRBV7-3 13 TRBD1 CASSADRNYGYTF TGTGCCAGCAGCGCGGACAGGAACTATGGCTACACCTTC
TRBJ2-7 . TRBV7-2 12 . CASSSQGYEQYF TGTGCCAGCAGCTCACAGGGTTACGAGCAGTACTTC
TRBJ1-1 . TRBV20-1 16 . CSARDPVAGRQTEAFF TGCAGTGCTAGAGACCCAGTGGCAGGGCGGCAAACTGAAGCTTTCTTT
TRBJ1-5 few TRBV2 15 TRBD1 CASSDRAGSNQPQHF TGTGCCAGCAGCGACAGGGCTGGAAGCAATCAGCCCCAGCATTTT
TRBJ1-6 . TRBV6-4 15 TRBD1 CASRKAGTDNSPLHF TGTGCCAGCAGGAAGGCAGGGACAGATAATTCACCCCTCCACTTT
TRBJ1-2 . TRBV19 14 . CASSTEKWVYGYTF TGTGCCAGTAGTACGGAGAAGTGGGTCTATGGCTACACCTTC
TRBJ2-7 . TRBV11-2 15 . CASSLRSERSYEQYF TGTGCCAGCAGCCTTAGGAGCGAGAGGTCCTACGAGCAGTACTTC
TRBJ2-5 . TRBV5-6 17 . CASSLRRSAYIQETQYF TGTGCCAGCAGCTTGCGAAGGAGCGCCTATATTCAAGAGACCCAGTACTTC
TRBJ1-6 . TRBV28 15 TRBD1 CASSLSGQGNTPLHF TGTGCCAGCAGTTTATCGGGACAGGGGAACACACCCCTCCACTTT
TRBJ1-2 few TRBV30 11 . CAWTGVGGYTF TGTGCCTGGACAGGGGTTGGTGGCTACACCTTC
TRBJ2-3 few TRBV27 12 . CASSPTTDTQYF TGTGCCAGCAGTCCCACCACAGATACGCAGTATTTT
TRBJ1-1 few TRBV27 17 . CASSLIAAGPMNTEAFF TGTGCCAGCAGTTTGATAGCAGCGGGTCCTATGAACACTGAAGCTTTCTTT
TRBJ2-3 once TRBV6-2/TRBV6-3 15 . CASREDGLSPDTQYF TGTGCCAGCAGGGAAGACGGACTATCCCCAGATACGCAGTATTTT
TRBJ1-6 once TRBV5-6 16 TRBD1 CASSQESTGIRSPLHF TGTGCCAGCAGCCAGGAATCGACAGGGATTAGGTCACCCCTCCACTTT
TRBJ2-5 . TRBV4-2 18 TRBD2 CASSQASGTSGGAGTQYF TGTGCCAGCAGCCAGGCCTCCGGGACTAGCGGGGGGGCGGGGACCCAGTACTTC